The 23 T cell receptor beta chains listed next were all sequenced from one sample in a study of vaccination effects on CD4 cells after COVID-19. TCRdb keeps only in-frame clones here, not all; method: immunoSEQ multiplex PCR. The top ten hold 5.5% to 8.5% of the sample, which has tens of thousands of clones, around 72% seen once. At the end of 10 days of culture, CD4+ T cells were isolated. SARS-CoV-2 infected the person between March and December 2020, as confirmed by PCR. Two doses of BNT162b2 or mRNA-1273 vaccine were administered to participants. These receptors lack a known antigen. Sample: CD4+ T cells from PBMCs cultured without peptide, taken after COVID-19 vaccination. These receptors were obtained from a human donor who had a prior SARS-CoV-2 infection.

The chain combines TRBV5-5 with TRBJ2-1; maybe TRBD2 (7 bases). The ends were cut back, 0 bases at V and 4 bases at J, with 14 bases in the middle. CDR3 length: 16 residues. Germline CDR1 reads SGHKS; CDR2 reads YYEKEE (reference sequence). CDR3 region: CASSLAGRGLYNEQFF. DNA for the CDR3: TGTGCCAGCAGCTTGGCGGGCAGGGGACTATACAATGAGCAGTTCTTC.

The rearrangement uses TRBV21-1 and TRBJ1-4. TRBV21-1 is a documented pseudogene. The CDR3 consists of 18 residues. The CDR3 protein is CASSQKRDPTVPSEKLFF. The CDR3 region has the DNA TGTGCCAGCAGCCAAAAAAGGGACCCCACAGTCCCTTCTGAAAAACTGTTTTTT.

This clone was counted a few times. V is TRBV7-9 and J is TRBJ2-1; 7 bases agree with TRBD1. There are 11 residues in the CDR3. The germline V gene has CDR1 SEHNR and CDR2 FQNEAQ (reference sequence). Trimming took 0 bases from V and 15 from J; bases not matched to a gene: 2. CDR3 sequence reads: CASSLARGLFF. DNA of the CDR3: TGTGCCAGCAGCTTAGCCAGGGGGTTGTTCTTC.

The V call is TRBV2, the J call TRBJ1-5; TRBD1 is a possible D gene (5 bases). Germline loops: CDR1 SNHLY, CDR2 FYNNEI. With 8 bases removed from V and 2 bases from J, the gap between germline ends came to 16 bases. The length of the CDR3 is 15 residues. In DNA form, the CDR3 reads TGTGCCAGCGCCTCAGACCAAGGGGGCAATCAGCCCCAGCATTTT. This sequence encodes CASASDQGGNQPQHF.

This chain links TRBV3-1 (or the pseudogene TRBV3-2) with TRBJ2-3; D gene ambiguous. Germline V gene lookup returns CDR1 LGHDT and CDR2 YNNKEL (reference sequence). V lost 3 bases and J lost 3, with 1 base in between. The CDR3 is 11 amino acids. The CDR3 region has the DNA TGTGCCAGCAGCCAGACAGATACGCAGTATTTT. It encodes CASSQTDTQYF.

Only a few counts were recorded for this clone. V is TRBV5-4 and J is TRBJ2-7; D possibly corresponds to TRBD1 (7 bases). Germline V gene sequence: CDR1 SGHNT, CDR2 YYREEE (reference sequence). Trimming left V 3 bases short and J 3 bases short, with 16 bases between. This CDR3 spans 15 amino acids. CDR3 protein: CASSSGAGQYYEQYF. CDR3 in DNA: TGTGCCAGCAGCTCCGGGGCGGGACAGTACTACGAGCAGTACTTC.

This chain links TRBV14 with TRBJ2-7; the D is unclear. V was pared by 2 bases and J by 4 bases, with 18 bases between. The germline V gene has CDR1 SGHDN and CDR2 FVKESK. This CDR3 has 16 amino acids. CDR3 amino acids: CASSQRLRSRAYEQYF. CDR3 DNA sequence: TGTGCCAGCAGCCAACGGTTAAGATCCCGGGCTTACGAGCAGTACTTC.

The table lists this clone with a few counts. The chain has TRBV7-3 and TRBJ2-5; D unresolved. This CDR3 comprises 13 residues. The V end was cut by 1 base, the J end by 4 bases, with 7 bases between. Germline assignment: CDR1 SGHTA and CDR2 FQGTGA. The CDR3 sequence: CASSLNSLETQYF. The CDR3 DNA reads as TGTGCCAGCAGCTTAAATTCCTTAGAGACCCAGTACTTC.

The V gene is TRBV4-2, the J gene TRBJ2-2; TRBD2 agrees at 10 bases. The V gene's germline CDR1 is LGHNA and CDR2 YNFKEQ. The CDR3 consists of 15 residues. Germline trimming cut 6 bases from V and 3 bases from J; bases unmatched to any gene: 4. Here the CDR3 reads CASSPSGGHTGELFF. DNA for the CDR3: TGTGCCAGCAGTCCTAGCGGGGGACACACCGGGGAGCTGTTTTTT.

The V call is TRBV19, the J call TRBJ1-4, with a weak D call TRBD1 (6 bases). V dropped 5 bases and J dropped 5 bases, with 15 bases sitting between them. The CDR3 length is 15 residues. CDR1 and CDR2 from the germline V gene are LNHDA and SQIVND (reference sequence). CDR3 sequence (DNA): TGTGCCAGTAGTCCGGACTGGACAGCGAATGAAAAACTGTTTTTT. It is translated as CASSPDWTANEKLFF.

The V call is TRBV11-3, the J call TRBJ2-1, with TRBD1 identical over 8 bases. Germline V gives CDR1 SGHNT, CDR2 YENEEA. This CDR3 spans 15 amino acids. J was trimmed by 3 bases and V by 1 base; bases with no gene match: 2. DNA of the CDR3: TGTGCCAGCAGCTTAGGGGACAGGATCTACAATGAGCAGTTCTTC. Its translation is CASSLGDRIYNEQFF. The full variable domain, completed using reference TRBV11-3 and TRBJ2-1, is EAGVVQSPRYKIIEKKQPVAFWCNPISGHNTLYWYLQNLGQGPELLIRYENEEAVDDSQLPKDRFSAERLKGVDSTLKIQPAELGDSAVYLCASSLGDRIYNEQFFGPGTRLTVL.

The V and J genes are TRBV18 and TRBJ2-3, with D tentatively TRBD1 (6 bases). The V gene's germline CDR1 is KGHSH and CDR2 LQKENI. This CDR3 has 15 residues. Trimming left V 3 bases short and J 5 bases short, with 15 bases between. CDR3 amino acids: CASSPLTGGRDTQYF. DNA of the CDR3: TGTGCCAGCTCACCCCTGACAGGAGGAAGAGATACGCAGTATTTT.

V and J are TRBV19 and TRBJ1-6; perhaps TRBD1 as D (5 bases). Between the trimmed V and J ends, which lost 9 bases and 0 bases, there was a span of 12 bases. Germline V gene lookup returns CDR1 LNHDA and CDR2 SQIVND (reference sequence). The CDR3 loop spans 15 amino acids. CDR3 sequence reads: CASMGPYSYNSPLHF. CDR3 DNA: TGTGCCAGCATGGGACCATACTCCTATAATTCACCCCTCCACTTT.

The chain couples TRBV29-1 to TRBJ1-1, with D possibly being TRBD1 (5 bases). Per germline, CDR1 SQVTM and CDR2 ANQGSEA. The CDR3 extends over 12 amino acids. Deletions cut 4 bases from V and 1 base from J, with 7 bases between. The CDR3 bases are TGCAGCGTTGTACAGGCGAACACTGAAGCTTTCTTT. This encodes CSVVQANTEAFF.

This clone was seen a single time. The chain employs TRBV5-6 and TRBJ2-3; 7 nucleotides agree with TRBD2. The CDR3 is 15 amino acids. V lost 0 bases and J lost 2; bases outside the gene matches: 3. Germline V gene data show CDR1 as SGHDT and CDR2 as YYEEEE. The CDR3 is CASSLASGNTDTQYF. Written as DNA, the CDR3 is TGTGCCAGCAGCTTGGCCAGCGGGAACACAGATACGCAGTATTTT.

The chain links TRBV30 to TRBJ1-6; 7 bases map to TRBD1. Germline CDR1 and CDR2: GTSNPN and SVGIG (reference sequence). CDR3 size: 13 residues. The CDR3 region has the DNA TGTGCTAGGAACAGGGGCGCAAATTCACCCCTCCACTTT. Translating gives CARNRGANSPLHF.

The chain has TRBV5-6 and TRBJ1-2, with D uncertain. With 3 bases removed from V and 8 bases from J, the gap between germline ends came to 14 bases. The CDR3 length is 13 residues. Per germline, CDR1 SGHDT and CDR2 YYEEEE. CDR3 DNA: TGTGCCAGCAGCTCCGCGGCCGTTCGGGGCTACACCTTC. As protein: CASSSAAVRGYTF.

The chain employs TRBV19 and TRBJ2-7; TRBD1 matches 9 bases. Trimming cost V 3 bases and J 1 base; bases outside gene matches: 4. CDR1 is LNHDA, CDR2 SQIVND, per germline (reference sequence). This CDR3 comprises 15 residues. CDR3 amino acids: CASSMGTGLSYEQYF. CDR3 nucleotides: TGTGCCAGTAGTATGGGGACAGGGCTGTCCTACGAGCAGTACTTC. The full variable domain, rest sourced from reference TRBV19 and TRBJ2-7, is DGGITQSPKYLFRKEGQNVTLSCEQNLNHDAMYWYRQDPGQGLRLIYYSQIVNDFQKGDIAEGYSVSREKKESFPLTVTSAQKNPTAFYLCASSMGTGLSYEQYFGPGTRLTVT.

The genes are TRBV7-2 and TRBJ2-7; D is possibly TRBD1 or TRBD2 (5 bases each). CDR3 length: 18 residues. Trimming shortened V by 5 bases and J by 3 bases, and 26 bases separated the two germline ends. Germline-derived CDR1 and CDR2 are SGHTA and FQGNSA. The CDR3 DNA follows: TGTGCCAGCAGCCTTAGAGGGGTCTGGGGGAAGGGGAACTACGAGCAGTACTTC. Translated: CASSLRGVWGKGNYEQYF.

This clone occurred once. The V call is TRBV7-2, the J call TRBJ2-3, with 11 nucleotides matching TRBD2. The CDR3 is 16 residues long. V shed 1 base, J shed 4 bases, and the junction held 4 bases outside the gene matches. Germline V gene sequence: CDR1 SGHTA, CDR2 FQGNSA. The CDR3 DNA sequence: TGTGCCAGCAGCTTAGGATTACTAGCGGGGGCAGATACGCAGTATTTT. Protein sequence: CASSLGLLAGADTQYF.

The table lists this clone with a few counts. The genes are TRBV11-3 and TRBJ1-1, with unresolved D. With 5 bases removed from V and 1 base from J, the gap between germline ends came to 8 bases. Per the germline V gene, CDR1 is SGHNT and CDR2 is YENEEA. The CDR3 is 13 residues long. This CDR3 reads CASSRSGNTEAFF. CDR3 bases: TGTGCCAGCAGCCGCAGCGGGAACACTGAAGCTTTCTTT.

This clone was recorded once. The chain uses TRBV2 and TRBJ1-2; maybe TRBD1 (5 bases). V lost 4 bases to trimming and J lost 7 bases, with 13 bases between them. The CDR3 has 13 amino acids. Germline loops: CDR1 SNHLY, CDR2 FYNNEI. Here the CDR3 DNA reads TGTGCCAGCAGTGGACAGCGGGACCCTGGCTACACCTTC. Translation gives CASSGQRDPGYTF.

This clone was observed a few times. The chain has TRBV4-1 and TRBJ1-2, with a possible D match to TRBD1 (5 bases). The ends were cut back, 1 base at V and 0 bases at J, with 9 bases in the middle. Per germline, CDR1 MGHRA and CDR2 YSYEKL. The CDR3 is made up of 15 amino acids. CDR3 protein: CASSQAPTANYGYTF. CDR3 DNA sequence: TGCGCCAGCAGCCAAGCTCCGACAGCTAACTATGGCTACACCTTC.